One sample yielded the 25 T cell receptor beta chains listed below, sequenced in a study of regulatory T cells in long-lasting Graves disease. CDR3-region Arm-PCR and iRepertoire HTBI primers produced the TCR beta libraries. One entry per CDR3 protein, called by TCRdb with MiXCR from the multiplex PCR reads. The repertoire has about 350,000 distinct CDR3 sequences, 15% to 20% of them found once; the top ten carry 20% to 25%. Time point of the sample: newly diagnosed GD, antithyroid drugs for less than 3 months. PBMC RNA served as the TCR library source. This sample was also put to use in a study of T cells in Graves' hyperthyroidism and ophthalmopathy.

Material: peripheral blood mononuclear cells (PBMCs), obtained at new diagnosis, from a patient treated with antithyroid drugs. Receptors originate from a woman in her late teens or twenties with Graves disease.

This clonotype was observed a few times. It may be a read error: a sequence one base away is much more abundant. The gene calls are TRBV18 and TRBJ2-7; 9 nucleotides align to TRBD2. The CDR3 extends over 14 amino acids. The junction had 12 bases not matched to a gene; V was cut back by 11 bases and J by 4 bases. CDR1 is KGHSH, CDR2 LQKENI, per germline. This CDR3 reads CAGLPAGGGYEQYF. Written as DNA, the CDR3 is TGTGCCGGCCTCCCAGCGGGGGGCGGATACGAGCAGTACTTC.

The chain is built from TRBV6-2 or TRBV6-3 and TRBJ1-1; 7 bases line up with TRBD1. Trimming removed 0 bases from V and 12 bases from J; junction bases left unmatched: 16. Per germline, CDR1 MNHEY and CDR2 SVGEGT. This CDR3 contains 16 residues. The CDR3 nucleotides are TGTGCCAGCAGTTACTCTTTTCGGTTGGCAGGGGGGTTAACTTTCTTT. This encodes CASSYSFRLAGGLTFF.

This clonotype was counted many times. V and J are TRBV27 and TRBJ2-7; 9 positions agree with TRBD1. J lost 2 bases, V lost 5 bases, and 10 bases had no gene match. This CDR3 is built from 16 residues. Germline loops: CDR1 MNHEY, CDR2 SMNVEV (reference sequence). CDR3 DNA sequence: TGTGCCAGCAGTCGACCCCCGGGACAGGGTACCTACGAGCAGTACTTC. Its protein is CASSRPPGQGTYEQYF.

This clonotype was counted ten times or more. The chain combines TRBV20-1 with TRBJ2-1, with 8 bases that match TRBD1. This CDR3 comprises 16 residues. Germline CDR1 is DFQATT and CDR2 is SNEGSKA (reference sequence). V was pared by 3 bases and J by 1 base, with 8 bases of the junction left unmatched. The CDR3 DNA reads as TGCAGTGCTAGGACGGCCGGGACAGGATCCTACAATGAGCAGTTCTTC. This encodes CSARTAGTGSYNEQFF.

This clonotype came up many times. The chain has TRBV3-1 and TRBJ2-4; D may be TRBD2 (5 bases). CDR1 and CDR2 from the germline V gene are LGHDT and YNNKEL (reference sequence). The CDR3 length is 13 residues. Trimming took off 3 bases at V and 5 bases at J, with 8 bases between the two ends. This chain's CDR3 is CASSQPGENIQYF. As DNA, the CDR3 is TGTGCCAGCAGCCAGCCCGGGGAAAACATTCAGTACTTC. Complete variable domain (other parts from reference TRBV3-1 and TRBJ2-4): DTAVSQTPKYLVTQMGNDKSIKCEQNLGHDTMYWYKQDSKKFLKIMFSYNNKELIINETVPNRFSPKSPDKAHLNLHINSLELGDSAVYFCASSQPGENIQYFGAGTRLSVL.

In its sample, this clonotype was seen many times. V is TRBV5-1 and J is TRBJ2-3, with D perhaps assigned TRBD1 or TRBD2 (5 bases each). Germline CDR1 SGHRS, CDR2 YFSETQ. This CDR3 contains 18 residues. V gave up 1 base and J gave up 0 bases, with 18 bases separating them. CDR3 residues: CASSLLGNRWTSTDTQYF. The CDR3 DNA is TGCGCCAGCAGCTTGCTTGGGAACAGGTGGACTAGCACAGATACGCAGTATTTT.

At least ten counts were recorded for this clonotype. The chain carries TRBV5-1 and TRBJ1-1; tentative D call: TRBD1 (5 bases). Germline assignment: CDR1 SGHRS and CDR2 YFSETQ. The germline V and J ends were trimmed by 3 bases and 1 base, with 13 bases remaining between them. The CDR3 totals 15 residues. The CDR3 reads CASSWSGLKNTEAFF. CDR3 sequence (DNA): TGCGCCAGCAGCTGGTCAGGGCTAAAGAACACTGAAGCTTTCTTT.

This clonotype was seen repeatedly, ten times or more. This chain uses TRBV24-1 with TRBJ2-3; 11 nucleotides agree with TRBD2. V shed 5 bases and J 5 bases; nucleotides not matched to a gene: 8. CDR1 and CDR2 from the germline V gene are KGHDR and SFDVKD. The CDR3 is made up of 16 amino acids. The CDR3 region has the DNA TGTGCCACCAGTGCACTAGCGGGAGCGCCGAGAGATACGCAGTATTTT. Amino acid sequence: CATSALAGAPRDTQYF.

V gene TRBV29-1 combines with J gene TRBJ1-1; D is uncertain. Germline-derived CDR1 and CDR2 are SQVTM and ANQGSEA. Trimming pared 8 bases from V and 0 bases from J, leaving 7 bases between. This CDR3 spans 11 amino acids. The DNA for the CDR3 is TGCAGCCCGCGGGTGAACACTGAAGCTTTCTTT. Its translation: CSPRVNTEAFF.

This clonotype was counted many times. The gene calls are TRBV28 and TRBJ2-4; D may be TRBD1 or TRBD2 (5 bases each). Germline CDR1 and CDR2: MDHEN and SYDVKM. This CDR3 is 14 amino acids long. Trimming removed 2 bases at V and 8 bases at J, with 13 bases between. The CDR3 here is CASSLLPGTDIQYF. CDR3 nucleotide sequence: TGTGCCAGCAGTTTACTCCCCGGGACGGACATTCAGTACTTC.

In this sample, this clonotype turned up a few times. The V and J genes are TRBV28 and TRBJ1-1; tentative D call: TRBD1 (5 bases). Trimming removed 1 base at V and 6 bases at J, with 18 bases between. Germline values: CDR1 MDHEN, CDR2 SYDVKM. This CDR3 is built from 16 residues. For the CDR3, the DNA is TGTGCCAGCAGTTTATTGCGATTCCGTGAGGGACCTGAAGCTTTCTTT. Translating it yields CASSLLRFREGPEAFF. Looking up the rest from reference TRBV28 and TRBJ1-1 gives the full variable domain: DVKVTQSSRYLVKRTGEKVFLECVQDMDHENMFWYRQDPGLGLRLIYFSYDVKMKEKGDIPEGYSVSREKKERFSLILESASTNQTSMYLCASSLLRFREGPEAFFGQGTRLTVV.

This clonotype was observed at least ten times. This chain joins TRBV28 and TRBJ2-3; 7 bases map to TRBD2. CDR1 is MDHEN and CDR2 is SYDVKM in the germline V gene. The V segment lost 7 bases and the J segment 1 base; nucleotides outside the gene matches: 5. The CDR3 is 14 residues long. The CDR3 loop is CASTSGGGTDTQYF. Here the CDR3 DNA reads TGTGCCAGCACGTCGGGGGGAGGCACAGATACGCAGTATTTT.

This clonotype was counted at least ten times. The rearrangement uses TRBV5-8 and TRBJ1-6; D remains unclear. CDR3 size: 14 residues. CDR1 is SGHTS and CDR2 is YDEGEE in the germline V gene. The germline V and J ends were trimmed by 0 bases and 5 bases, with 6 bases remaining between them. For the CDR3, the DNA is TGTGCCAGCAGCTTGGGAGGCGATAATTCACCCCTCCACTTT. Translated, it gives CASSLGGDNSPLHF.

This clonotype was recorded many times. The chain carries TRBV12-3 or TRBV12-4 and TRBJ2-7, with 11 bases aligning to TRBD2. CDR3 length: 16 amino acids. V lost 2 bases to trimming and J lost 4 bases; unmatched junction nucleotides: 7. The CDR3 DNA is TGTGCCAGCAGTTTAATAGGGCTAGCGGGGGGTTACGAGCAGTACTTC. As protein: CASSLIGLAGGYEQYF.

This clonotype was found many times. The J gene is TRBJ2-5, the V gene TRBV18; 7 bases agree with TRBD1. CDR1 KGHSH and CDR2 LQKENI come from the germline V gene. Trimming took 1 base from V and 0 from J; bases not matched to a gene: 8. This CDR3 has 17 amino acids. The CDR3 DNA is TGTGCCAGCTCACCACTCCCCGGGACAGCGTACCAAGAGACCCAGTACTTC. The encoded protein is CASSPLPGTAYQETQYF.

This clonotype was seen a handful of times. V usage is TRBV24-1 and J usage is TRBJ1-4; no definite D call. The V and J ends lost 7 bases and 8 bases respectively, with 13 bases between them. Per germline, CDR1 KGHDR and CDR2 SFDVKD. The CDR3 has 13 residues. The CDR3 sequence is CATRDRTGEKLFF. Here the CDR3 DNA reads TGTGCCACCAGGGACCGCACGGGCGAAAAACTGTTTTTT.

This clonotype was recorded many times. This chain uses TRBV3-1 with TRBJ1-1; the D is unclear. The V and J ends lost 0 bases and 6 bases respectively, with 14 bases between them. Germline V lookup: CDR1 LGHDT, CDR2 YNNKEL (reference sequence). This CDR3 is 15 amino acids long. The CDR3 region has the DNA TGTGCCAGCAGCCAAGATATCGTTAGAGGCGCTGAAGCTTTCTTT. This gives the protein CASSQDIVRGAEAFF.

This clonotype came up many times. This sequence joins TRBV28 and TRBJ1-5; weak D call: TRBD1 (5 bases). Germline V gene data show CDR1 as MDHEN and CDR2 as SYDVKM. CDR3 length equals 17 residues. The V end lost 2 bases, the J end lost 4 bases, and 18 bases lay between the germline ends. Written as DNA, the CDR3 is TGTGCCAGCAGTTTAGAGGGACTCCGACAGCTAAATCAGCCCCAGCATTTT. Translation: CASSLEGLRQLNQPQHF.

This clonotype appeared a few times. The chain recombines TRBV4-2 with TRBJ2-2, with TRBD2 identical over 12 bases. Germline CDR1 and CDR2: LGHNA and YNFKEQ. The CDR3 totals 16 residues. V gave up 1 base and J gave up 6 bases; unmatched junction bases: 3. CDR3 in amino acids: CASSQVLAGGAGELFF. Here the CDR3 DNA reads TGTGCCAGCAGCCAAGTCCTAGCGGGGGGGGCCGGGGAGCTGTTTTTT.

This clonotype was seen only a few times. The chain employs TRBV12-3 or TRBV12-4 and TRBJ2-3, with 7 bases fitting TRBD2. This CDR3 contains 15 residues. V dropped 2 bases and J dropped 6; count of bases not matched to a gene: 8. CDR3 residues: CASSLSRTRTDTQYF. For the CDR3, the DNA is TGTGCCAGCAGTTTATCTAGGACTAGAACGGATACGCAGTATTTT.

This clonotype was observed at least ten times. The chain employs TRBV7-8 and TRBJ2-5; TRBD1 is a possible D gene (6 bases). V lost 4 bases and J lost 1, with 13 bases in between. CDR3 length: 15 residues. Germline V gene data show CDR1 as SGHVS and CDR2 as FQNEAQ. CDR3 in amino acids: CASSYRRGFQETQYF. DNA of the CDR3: TGTGCCAGCAGCTACCGTAGGGGGTTCCAAGAGACCCAGTACTTC.

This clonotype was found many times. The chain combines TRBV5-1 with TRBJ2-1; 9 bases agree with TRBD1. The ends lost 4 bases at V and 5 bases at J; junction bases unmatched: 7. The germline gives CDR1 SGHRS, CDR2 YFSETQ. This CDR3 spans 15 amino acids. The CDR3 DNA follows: TGCGCCAGCAGCCGAGGGACAGGGCACGACAATGAGCAGTTCTTC. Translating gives CASSRGTGHDNEQFF. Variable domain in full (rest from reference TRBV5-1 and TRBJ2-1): KAGVTQTPRYLIKTRGQQVTLSCSPISGHRSVSWYQQTPGQGLQFLFEYFSETQRNKGNFPGRFSGRQFSNSRSEMNVSTLELGDSALYLCASSRGTGHDNEQFFGPGTRLTVL.

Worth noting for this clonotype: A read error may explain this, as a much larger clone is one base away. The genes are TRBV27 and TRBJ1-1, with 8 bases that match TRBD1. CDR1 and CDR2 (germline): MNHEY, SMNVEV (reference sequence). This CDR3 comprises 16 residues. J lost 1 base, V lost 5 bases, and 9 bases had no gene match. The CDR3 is CASSDIDRGGNTEAFF. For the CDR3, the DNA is TGTGCCAGCAGTGATATTGACAGGGGCGGGAACACTGAAGCTTTCTTT.

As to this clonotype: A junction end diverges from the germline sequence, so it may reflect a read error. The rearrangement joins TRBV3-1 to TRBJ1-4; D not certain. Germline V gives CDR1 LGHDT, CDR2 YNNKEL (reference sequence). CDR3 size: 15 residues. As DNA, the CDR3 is TGTACCAGCAGCCCGGATCTGGCCTCTAATGAAAAACTGTTTTTT. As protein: CTSSPDLASNEKLFF.

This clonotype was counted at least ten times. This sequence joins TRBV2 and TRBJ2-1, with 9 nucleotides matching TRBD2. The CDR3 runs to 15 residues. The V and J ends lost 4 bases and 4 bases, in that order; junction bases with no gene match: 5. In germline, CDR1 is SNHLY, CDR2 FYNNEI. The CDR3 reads CASSGVAGEYNEQFF. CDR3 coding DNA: TGTGCCAGCAGTGGGGTAGCGGGGGAATACAATGAGCAGTTCTTC.